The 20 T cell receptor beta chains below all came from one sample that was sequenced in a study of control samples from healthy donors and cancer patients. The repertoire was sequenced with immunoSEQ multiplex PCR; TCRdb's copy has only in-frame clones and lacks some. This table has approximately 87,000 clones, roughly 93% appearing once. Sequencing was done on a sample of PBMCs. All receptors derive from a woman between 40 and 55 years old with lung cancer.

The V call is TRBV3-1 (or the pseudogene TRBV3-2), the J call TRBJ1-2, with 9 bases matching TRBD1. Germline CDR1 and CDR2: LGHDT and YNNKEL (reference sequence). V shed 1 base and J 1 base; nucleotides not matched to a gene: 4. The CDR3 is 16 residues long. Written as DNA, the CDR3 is TGTGCCAGCAGCCAAGGGGGGACAGGGATTAACTATGGCTACACCTTC. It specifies CASSQGGTGINYGYTF.

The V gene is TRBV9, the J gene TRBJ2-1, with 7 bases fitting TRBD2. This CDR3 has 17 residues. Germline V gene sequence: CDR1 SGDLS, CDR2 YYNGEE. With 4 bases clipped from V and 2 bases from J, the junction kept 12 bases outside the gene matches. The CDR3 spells CASSSDRLATTYNEQFF. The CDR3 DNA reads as TGTGCCAGCAGCTCCGACCGACTAGCTACTACCTACAATGAGCAGTTCTTC.

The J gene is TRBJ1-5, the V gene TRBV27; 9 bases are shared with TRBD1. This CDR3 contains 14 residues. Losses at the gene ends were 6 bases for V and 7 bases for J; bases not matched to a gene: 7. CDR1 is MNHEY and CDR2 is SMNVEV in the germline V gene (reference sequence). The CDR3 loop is CASREGQGFQPQHF. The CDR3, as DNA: TGTGCCAGCAGAGAAGGACAGGGGTTCCAGCCCCAGCATTTT.

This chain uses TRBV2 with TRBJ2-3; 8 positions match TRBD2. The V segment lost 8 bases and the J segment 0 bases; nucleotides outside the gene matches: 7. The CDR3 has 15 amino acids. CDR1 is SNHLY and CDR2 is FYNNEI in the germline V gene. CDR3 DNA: TGTGCCAGCCGGGAGGGAGCGGGAAGCACAGATACGCAGTATTTT. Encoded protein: CASREGAGSTDTQYF.

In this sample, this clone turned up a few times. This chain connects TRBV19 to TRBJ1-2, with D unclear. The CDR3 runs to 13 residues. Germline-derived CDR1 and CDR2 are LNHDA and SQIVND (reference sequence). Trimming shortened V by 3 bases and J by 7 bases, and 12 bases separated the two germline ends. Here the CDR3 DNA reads TGTGCCAGTAGTATCCTGGTAGGTGGTGGCTACACCTTC. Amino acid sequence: CASSILVGGGYTF.

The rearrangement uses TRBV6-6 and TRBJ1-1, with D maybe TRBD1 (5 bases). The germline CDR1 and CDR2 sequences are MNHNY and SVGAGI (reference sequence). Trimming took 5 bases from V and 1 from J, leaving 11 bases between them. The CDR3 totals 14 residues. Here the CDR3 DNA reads TGTGCCAGCAGTCGGGACCTGAAGAACACTGAAGCTTTCTTT. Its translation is CASSRDLKNTEAFF.

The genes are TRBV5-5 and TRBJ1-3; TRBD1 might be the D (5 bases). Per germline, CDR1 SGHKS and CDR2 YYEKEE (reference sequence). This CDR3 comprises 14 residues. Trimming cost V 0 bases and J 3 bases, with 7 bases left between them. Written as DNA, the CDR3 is TGTGCCAGCAGCTTGGGGGGCGGTGGAAACACCATATATTTT. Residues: CASSLGGGGNTIYF. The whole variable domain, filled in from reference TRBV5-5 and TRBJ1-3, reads DAGVTQSPTHLIKTRGQQVTLRCSPISGHKSVSWYQQVLGQGPQFIFQYYEKEERGRGNFPDRFSARQFPNYSSELNVNALLLGDSALYLCASSLGGGGNTIYFGEGSWLTVV.

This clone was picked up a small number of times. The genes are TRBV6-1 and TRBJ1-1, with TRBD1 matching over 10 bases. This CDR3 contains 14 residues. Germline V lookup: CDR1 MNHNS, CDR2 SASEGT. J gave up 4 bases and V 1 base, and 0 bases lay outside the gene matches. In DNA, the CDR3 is TGTGCCAGCAGTGAAGGGACAGGGGGCACTGAAGCTTTCTTT. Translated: CASSEGTGGTEAFF.

The CDR3: CASSLYAGNTEAFF. The CDR3 DNA is TGTGCCAGCAGCTTATATGCAGGGAACACTGAAGCTTTCTTT. The chain combines TRBV11-2 with TRBJ1-1; D gene uncertain. Trimming cost V 2 bases and J 1 base, with 8 bases left between them. The CDR3 is made up of 14 amino acids. CDR1 is SGHAT, CDR2 FQNNGV, per germline.

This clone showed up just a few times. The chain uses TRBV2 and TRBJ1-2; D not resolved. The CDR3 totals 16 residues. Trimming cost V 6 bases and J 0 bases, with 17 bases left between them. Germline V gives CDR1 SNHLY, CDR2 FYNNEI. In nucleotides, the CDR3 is TGTGCCAGCAGCGCTATGATAGGCCGAGCTAACTATGGCTACACCTTC. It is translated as CASSAMIGRANYGYTF.

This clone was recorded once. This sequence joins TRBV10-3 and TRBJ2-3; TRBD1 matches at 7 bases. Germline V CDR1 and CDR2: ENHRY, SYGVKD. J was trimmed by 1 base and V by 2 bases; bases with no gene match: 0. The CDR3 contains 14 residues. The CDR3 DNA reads TGTGCCATCAGTGAGGGGACAGGCACAGATACGCAGTATTTT. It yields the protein CAISEGTGTDTQYF.

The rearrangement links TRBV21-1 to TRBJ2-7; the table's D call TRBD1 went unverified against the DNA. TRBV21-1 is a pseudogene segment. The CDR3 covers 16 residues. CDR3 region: CASSKAQAEIPYEQYF. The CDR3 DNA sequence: TGTGCCAGCAGCAAAGCGCAGGCAGAAATCCCCTACGAGCAGTACTTC.

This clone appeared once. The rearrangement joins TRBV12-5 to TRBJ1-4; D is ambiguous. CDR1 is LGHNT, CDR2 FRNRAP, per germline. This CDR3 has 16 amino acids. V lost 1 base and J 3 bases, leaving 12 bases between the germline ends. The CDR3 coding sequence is TGTGCTAGTGGTTTGGGCGAAGGGATCCCTAATGAAAAACTGTTTTTT. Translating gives CASGLGEGIPNEKLFF.

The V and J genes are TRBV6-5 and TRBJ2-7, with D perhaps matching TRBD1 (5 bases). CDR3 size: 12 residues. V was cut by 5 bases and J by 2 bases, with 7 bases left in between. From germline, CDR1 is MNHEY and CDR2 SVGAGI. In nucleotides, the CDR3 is TGTGCCAGCAGTATGACAGCCTACGAGCAGTACTTC. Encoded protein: CASSMTAYEQYF.

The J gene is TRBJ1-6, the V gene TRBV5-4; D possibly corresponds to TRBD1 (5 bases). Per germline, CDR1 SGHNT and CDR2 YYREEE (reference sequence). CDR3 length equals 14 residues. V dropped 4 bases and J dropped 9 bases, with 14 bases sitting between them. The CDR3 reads CASSLRQGGSPLHF. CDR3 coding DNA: TGTGCCAGCAGCCTAAGGCAGGGTGGTTCACCCCTCCACTTT.

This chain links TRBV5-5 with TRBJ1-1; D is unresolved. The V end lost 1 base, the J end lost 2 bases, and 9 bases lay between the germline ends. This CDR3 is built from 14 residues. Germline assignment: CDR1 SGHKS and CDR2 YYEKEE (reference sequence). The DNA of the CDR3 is TGTGCCAGCAGCTTGTGGGGTCCAAACACTGAAGCTTTCTTT. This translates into CASSLWGPNTEAFF.

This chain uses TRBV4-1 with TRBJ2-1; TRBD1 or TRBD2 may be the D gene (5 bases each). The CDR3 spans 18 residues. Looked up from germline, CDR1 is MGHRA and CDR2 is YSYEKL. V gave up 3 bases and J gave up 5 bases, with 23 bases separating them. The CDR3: CASSHITSGTRTNNEQFF. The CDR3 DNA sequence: TGCGCCAGCAGCCACATCACCTCCGGGACCCGCACTAACAATGAGCAGTTCTTC.

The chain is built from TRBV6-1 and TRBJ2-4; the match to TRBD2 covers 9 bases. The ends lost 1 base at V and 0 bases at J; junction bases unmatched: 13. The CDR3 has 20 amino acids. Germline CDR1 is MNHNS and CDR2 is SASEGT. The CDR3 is CASSEGASGVEYLAKNIQYF. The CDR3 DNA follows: TGTGCCAGCAGTGAAGGGGCTAGCGGGGTTGAATACCTAGCCAAAAACATTCAGTACTTC.

CDR3 bases: TGTGCCAGCAGTAGGTGGGGGTCGGACGGGGAGCTGTTTTTT. It encodes CASSRWGSDGELFF. This chain connects TRBV2 to TRBJ2-2, with D tentatively TRBD1 or TRBD2 (5 bases each). There are 14 residues in the CDR3. Germline loops: CDR1 SNHLY, CDR2 FYNNEI. Trimming removed 5 bases at V and 7 bases at J, with 14 bases between.

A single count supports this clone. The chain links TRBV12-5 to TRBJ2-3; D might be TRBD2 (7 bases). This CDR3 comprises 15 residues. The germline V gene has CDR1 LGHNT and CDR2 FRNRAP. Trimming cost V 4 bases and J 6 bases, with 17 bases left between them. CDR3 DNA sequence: TGTGCTAGTGGTTCCCTGGGGGGGGGCCCCGATACGCAGTATTTT. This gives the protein CASGSLGGGPDTQYF.